Below, 15 T cell receptor beta chains from the same sample are listed, as sequenced in a study of blood T cells in healthy people across ages (dated by TCRdb to 2014 to 2015). Library preparation was by 5' RACE. The sequencer listed for this sample is Illumina HiSeq 2500. A second PCR of about 7 to 12 cycles was run with a J-beta primer mix and a sample-barcoded 5' primer. TCRdb ran its own pipeline on the public reads, namely fastp trimming at Q25 and MiXCR clone calling, and kept in-frame beta chains. Each entry is one CDR3 protein sequence, shown with its most common DNA and genes. The table for this sample lists approximately 770,000 distinct CDR3 sequences; roughly 64% of them were counted only once. The ten largest make up over 20% of the sample. The specimen sequenced was blood. These receptors all stem from a man younger than 40 in good health.

The CDR3: CASSFGENTIYF. The CDR3 nucleotides read TGTGCCAGCAGCTTCGGGGAAAACACCATATATTTT. V and J are TRBV7-9 and TRBJ1-3; D remains unclear. V was clipped by 3 bases and J by 6 bases, with 6 bases between them. The CDR3 extends over 12 amino acids. The germline CDR1 and CDR2 sequences are SEHNR and FQNEAQ (reference sequence).

This rearrangement joins TRBV4-2 to TRBJ2-2, with 10 positions matching TRBD1. V lost 3 bases and J lost 5; bases outside the gene matches: 6. Germline-derived CDR1 and CDR2 are LGHNA and YNFKEQ. The CDR3 runs 16 residues. CDR3 in DNA: TGTGCCAGCAGCCATGGACAGGGGGAGGGTACCGGGGAGCTGTTTTTT. This encodes CASSHGQGEGTGELFF.

This chain joins TRBV6-5 and TRBJ2-2; unclear D gene. CDR3 length equals 13 residues. Trimming cost V 2 bases and J 4 bases, with 5 bases left between them. From germline, CDR1 is MNHEY and CDR2 SVGAGI. This chain's CDR3 is CASSYNPTGELFF. The CDR3 DNA sequence: TGTGCCAGCAGTTACAACCCCACCGGGGAGCTGTTTTTT.

This clonotype was seen a handful of times. The rearrangement joins TRBV6-5 to TRBJ1-2, with 8 bases identical to TRBD1. This CDR3 has 15 residues. The J segment lost 6 bases and the V segment lost 2 bases, leaving 8 bases of the junction unmatched. The germline gives CDR1 MNHEY, CDR2 SVGAGI. The DNA for the CDR3 is TGTGCCAGCAGTTACCTTGGGGACAGGACGGATGGCTACACCTTC. Translating it yields CASSYLGDRTDGYTF.

The chain couples TRBV27 to TRBJ1-2, with D maybe TRBD1 (5 bases). The germline CDR1 and CDR2 sequences are MNHEY and SMNVEV (reference sequence). V shed 11 bases and J shed 7 bases, with 26 bases lying between them. The CDR3 loop spans 15 amino acids. The CDR3 region has the DNA TGTGCCTGCAAACCCAATTGGGGGGAGTCGGGTGGCTACACCTTC. Protein: CACKPNWGESGGYTF.

The chain recombines TRBV10-3 with TRBJ2-5; D may be TRBD1 (5 bases). Germline V lookup: CDR1 ENHRY, CDR2 SYGVKD. V was clipped by 2 bases and J by 4 bases, with 14 bases between them. There are 15 residues in the CDR3. Here the CDR3 reads CAISEPKGKIETQYF. For the CDR3, the DNA is TGTGCCATCAGTGAGCCTAAGGGGAAGATAGAGACCCAGTACTTC.

The V call is TRBV7-2, the J call TRBJ2-5; the match to TRBD2 covers 8 bases. The CDR3 totals 15 residues. After removal of 2 bases from V and 4 bases from J, the junction contained 6 bases not matched to a gene. Germline CDR1 is SGHTA and CDR2 is FQGNSA. The CDR3 sequence: CASSLLSGEGETQYF. In nucleotides, the CDR3 is TGTGCCAGCAGCTTACTTAGCGGGGAGGGAGAGACCCAGTACTTC.

Note on this clonotype: A junction end diverges from the germline sequence, so it may reflect a read error. The chain carries TRBV5-1 and TRBJ2-3; 10 bases align to TRBD2. This CDR3 is 13 amino acids long. CDR1 and CDR2 (germline): SGHRS, YFSETQ. The DNA for the CDR3 is TGCGCCAGCAGACAGCGGGAGGGAGATATGCAGTATTTT. Translated: CASRQREGDMQYF.

This chain connects TRBV30 to TRBJ2-7; 8 nucleotides agree with TRBD1. V was clipped by 3 bases and J by 3 bases; unmatched bases: 4. The CDR3 extends over 13 amino acids. Germline lookup yields CDR1 GTSNPN and CDR2 SVGIG (reference sequence). CDR3 nucleotides: TGTGCCTGGAGAGACAGGGGTCTCTACGAGCAGTACTTC. Protein sequence: CAWRDRGLYEQYF. Based on the CDR3 plus reference TRBV30 and TRBJ2-7, the full variable domain is SQTIHQWPATLVQPVGSPLSLECTVEGTSNPNLYWYRQAAGRGLQLLFYSVGIGQISSEVPQNLSASRPQDRQFILSSKKLLLSDSGFYLCAWRDRGLYEQYFGPGTRLTVT.

The genes are TRBV19 and TRBJ2-7; the match to TRBD2 covers 7 bases. This CDR3 is built from 14 residues. The germline gives CDR1 LNHDA, CDR2 SQIVND (reference sequence). Trimming took 7 bases from V and 7 from J; bases not matched to a gene: 13. This chain's CDR3 is CASTERGFRGEQYF. The CDR3 region has the DNA TGTGCCAGTACTGAGCGGGGCTTCCGGGGGGAGCAGTACTTC.

The chain uses TRBV7-2 and TRBJ2-3; D may be TRBD2 (5 bases). This CDR3 comprises 15 residues. CDR1 SGHTA and CDR2 FQGNSA come from the germline V gene. The V gene lost 4 bases and the J gene lost 6 bases, with 17 bases spanning the gap. The CDR3 region is CASSSYTPGSDTQYF. CDR3 coding DNA: TGTGCCAGCAGCTCCTACACGCCGGGGAGCGATACGCAGTATTTT.

The chain has TRBV7-8 and TRBJ2-1; D gene unclear. The CDR3 runs 15 residues. The V and J ends lost 2 bases and 13 bases respectively, with 21 bases between them. CDR1 is SGHVS and CDR2 is FQNEAQ in the germline V gene. CDR3 loop: CASSLQGLGGETQFF. CDR3 DNA: TGTGCCAGCAGCTTACAAGGGCTAGGCGGAGAGACCCAGTTCTTC.

The gene calls are TRBV11-3 and TRBJ2-1, with D unclear. Germline CDR1 reads SGHNT; CDR2 reads YENEEA. V shed 0 bases and J shed 9 bases, with 9 bases lying between them. The CDR3 length is 13 residues. The CDR3 nucleotides are TGTGCCAGCAGCTTAGATCAAGGTGGTGAGCAGTTCTTC. Residues: CASSLDQGGEQFF.

This chain links TRBV7-2 with TRBJ2-1; D might be TRBD2 (5 bases). Germline V gene data show CDR1 as SGHTA and CDR2 as FQGNSA. There are 14 residues in the CDR3. V dropped 0 bases and J dropped 7 bases, with 10 bases sitting between them. CDR3 DNA sequence: TGTGCCAGCAGCTTAGCACTAGTTCTGAATGAGCAGTTCTTC. Translated: CASSLALVLNEQFF.

The table lists this clonotype with a few counts. The genes are TRBV4-2 and TRBJ2-3; D may be TRBD2 (7 bases). Trimming pared 1 base from V and 4 bases from J, leaving 9 bases between. Looked up from germline, CDR1 is LGHNA and CDR2 is YNFKEQ. The CDR3 sequence is 14 residues long. CDR3 coding DNA: TGTGCCAGCAGCCAAGTCGGGGGGCCAGATACGCAGTATTTT. Its translation is CASSQVGGPDTQYF.